The clone carrying this TCR beta chain was counted between two and nine times. Antigen unknown. Unique molecular identifiers were in the cDNA, with template-switch universal primer binding. A single record per CDR3 protein comes from TCRdb applying MiXCR to the 5' RACE reads. Of hundreds of thousands of distinct CDR3 sequences in the sample, under 9% were seen once. This record comes from a study of identical twins. Every one of the donors was a healthy Caucasian. Study-level points and caveats: Within cord blood, abundant beta clonotypes carried fewer insertions, but memory repertoires showed no such trend. With monozygotic twins, out-of-frame TCR alpha sharing exceeded what models estimated.

This CDR3 region has 17 residues. Germline V gene sequence: CDR1 DFQATT, CDR2 SNEGSKA (reference sequence). Unmatched junction bases numbered 11, after V lost 0 bases and J lost 5 bases. The sample was also reused in another study, on yellow fever vaccine responses in identical twins.

Sequences were obtained from PBMCs. The TCR originated in a woman in her late teens or twenties in good health. V usage is TRBV20-1 and J usage is TRBJ2-3; 10 positions match TRBD2. The CDR3 loop reads CSAREPAGGPLGDTQYF. CDR3 coding DNA: TGCAGTGCTAGAGAACCAGCGGGAGGGCCCCTTGGAGATACGCAGTATTTT.